The T cell receptor (beta chain) under discussion was sequenced for a study of patients and donors after allogeneic stem cell transplantation. The CDR3 runs to 12 residues. The germline CDR1 and CDR2 sequences are ENHRY and SYGVKD. V shed 10 bases and J shed 7 bases, with 11 bases lying between them. In TCRdb, the RT-PCR reads were re-called with MiXCR into one record per CDR3 protein. The sample lists over 200,000 distinct CDR3 sequences; around two fifths were seen once. This clonotype was recorded many times. Sequenced input: blood, either unsorted or a sorted T cell fraction (not recorded which). The TCR comes from a human donor who was either an allogeneic HSCT recipient or a stem cell or donor lymphocyte infusion donor (not recorded which). It is not recorded whose cells these are; they may come from a transplant donor. The chain couples TRBV10-3 to TRBJ1-6; D is undetermined. The CDR3 nucleotides read TGTGCCACCGCGGTTGGGAATTCACCCCTCCACTTT. It codes for CATAVGNSPLHF.